The T cell receptor beta chain under discussion was sequenced for a study of T cell responses to AZD1222 COVID-19 vaccine. CDR3 size: 16 residues. The germline V and J ends were trimmed by 0 bases and 1 base, with 10 bases remaining between them. Germline V gene sequence: CDR1 LGHNA, CDR2 YNFKEQ. Measured with immunoSEQ multiplex PCR; TCRdb has only the in-frame clones, and not every one. The sample consists of fewer than 150,000 clones, more than 70% of them appearing once. As regards this clone: As yet, its antigen is unknown.

General study findings and limits: Possibly, clonal diversity was underestimated; donors were largely white British and included more females.

This TCR was recovered from an adult who received the AZD1222 COVID-19 vaccine. The chain combines TRBV4-2 with TRBJ1-5; D unclear. Sequences were derived from peripheral blood, sampled 28 days after the second AZD1222 dose. CDR3 DNA: TGTGCCAGCAGCCAAGAGAGTGCTGGCAGCAATCAGCCCCAGCATTTT. Amino acids: CASSQESAGSNQPQHF.